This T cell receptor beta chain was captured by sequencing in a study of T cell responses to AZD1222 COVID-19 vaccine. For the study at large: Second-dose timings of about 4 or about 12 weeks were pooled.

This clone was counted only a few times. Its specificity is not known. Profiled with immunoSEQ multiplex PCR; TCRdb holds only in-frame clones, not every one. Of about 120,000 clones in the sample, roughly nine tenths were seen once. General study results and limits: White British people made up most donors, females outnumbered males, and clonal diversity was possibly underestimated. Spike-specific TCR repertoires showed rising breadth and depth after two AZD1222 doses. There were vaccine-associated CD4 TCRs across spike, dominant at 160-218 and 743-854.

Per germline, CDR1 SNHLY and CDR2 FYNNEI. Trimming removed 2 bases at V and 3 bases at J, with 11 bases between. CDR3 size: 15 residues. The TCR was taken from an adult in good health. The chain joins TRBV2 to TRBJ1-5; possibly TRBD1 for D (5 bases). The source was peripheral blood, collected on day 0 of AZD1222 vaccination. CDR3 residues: CASSEWGTANQPQHF. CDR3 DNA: TGTGCCAGCAGTGAATGGGGGACGGCCAATCAGCCCCAGCATTTT.